The following is a TCR beta chain sequence with its context. Other DNA sequences from this sample encode an identical CDR3 as well. Using immunoSEQ multiplex PCR, the repertoire was profiled, and TCRdb retains in-frame clones only, with some absent. The table lists 25,000 to 35,000 clones, under 70% of them singletons. Every patient had relapsed following autologous stem cell transplantation, and cohorts differed in brentuximab vedotin exposure. The data were taken from a study of PD-1 blockade in classical Hodgkin lymphoma. The CDR3 consists of 19 residues. J was trimmed by 8 bases and V by 0 bases; bases with no gene match: 16. The V gene's germline CDR1 is SGHRS and CDR2 YFSETQ.

The sequence was collected from a human donor with classical Hodgkin lymphoma. The sequencing here drew on peripheral blood mononuclear cells (PBMCs), taken before the second cycle of nivolumab. The J gene is TRBJ1-6, the V gene TRBV5-1; 8 bases are a match to TRBD1. The chain's CDR3 is CASSLADRVVASRYSPLHF. The CDR3 DNA is TGCGCCAGCAGCTTGGCGGACAGGGTGGTCGCCTCCCGATATTCACCCCTCCACTTT. Full variable domain (remainder filled in from reference TRBV5-1 and TRBJ1-6): KAGVTQTPRYLIKTRGQQVTLSCSPISGHRSVSWYQQTPGQGLQFLFEYFSETQRNKGNFPGRFSGRQFSNSRSEMNVSTLELGDSALYLCASSLADRVVASRYSPLHFGNGTRLTVT.